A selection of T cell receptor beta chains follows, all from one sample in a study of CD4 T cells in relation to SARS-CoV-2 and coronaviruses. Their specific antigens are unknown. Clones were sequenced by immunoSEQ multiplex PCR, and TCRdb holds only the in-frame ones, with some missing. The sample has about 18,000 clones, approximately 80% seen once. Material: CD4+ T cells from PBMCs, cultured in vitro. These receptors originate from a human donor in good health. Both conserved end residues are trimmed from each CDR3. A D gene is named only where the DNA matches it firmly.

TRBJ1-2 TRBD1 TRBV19 ASSMQGGNYGYT
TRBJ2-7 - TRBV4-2 ASSQGQGSIYEQY
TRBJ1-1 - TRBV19 ASSIDRLNTEAF
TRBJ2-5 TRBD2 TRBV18 ASSPNEGRAETQY
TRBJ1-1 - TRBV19 ASSPRTALNTEAF
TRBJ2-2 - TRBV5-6 ASSLKTGELF
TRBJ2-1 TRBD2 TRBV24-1 ATSDPGLAVEQF
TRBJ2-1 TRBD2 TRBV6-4 ASSDLAGGGDEQF
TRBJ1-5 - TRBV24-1 ATSDTTGTPYQPQH
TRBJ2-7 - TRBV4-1 ASSQAGVSYEQY
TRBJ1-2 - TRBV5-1 ASRGSNYGYT
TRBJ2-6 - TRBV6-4 ASSDGTGANVLT
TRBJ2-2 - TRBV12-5 ASGPREPSNTGELF
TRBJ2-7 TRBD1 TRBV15 ATSWDRHYEQY
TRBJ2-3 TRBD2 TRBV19 ASNPRRAGGQDTQY
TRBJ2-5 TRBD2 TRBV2 ASSDGTTHDETQY
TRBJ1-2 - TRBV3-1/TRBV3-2 ASSQAGGPNYGYT
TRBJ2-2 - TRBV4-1 ASSYPAANTGELF
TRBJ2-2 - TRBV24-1 ATSDPWNLAGELF
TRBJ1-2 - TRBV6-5 ASSLRRTANYGYT
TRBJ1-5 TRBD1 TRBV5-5 ASSLEGAGEQPQH
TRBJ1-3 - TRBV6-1 ASSESRGNTIY
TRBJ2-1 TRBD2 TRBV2 ASSVVLAGVNEQF
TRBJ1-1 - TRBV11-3 ASSLGVATEAF
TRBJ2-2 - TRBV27 ASSSGPTRGNGELF
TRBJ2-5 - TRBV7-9 ASRSEETQY
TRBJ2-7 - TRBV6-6 ASSWGPDSKSGEQY
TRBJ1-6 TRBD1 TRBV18 ASSTMGQYNSPLH
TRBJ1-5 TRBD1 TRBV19 ASSSDRGINQPQH
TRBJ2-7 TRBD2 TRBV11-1 ASSPPGLVYEQY
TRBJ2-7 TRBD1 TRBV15 ATSRDRVTGEQY
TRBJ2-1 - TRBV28 ASSAPREQF
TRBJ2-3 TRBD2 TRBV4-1 ASSQGGGADTQY
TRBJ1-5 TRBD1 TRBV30 AWSVRTGSNQPQH
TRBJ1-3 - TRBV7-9 ASSQPALKFSGNTIY
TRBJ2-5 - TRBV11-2 ASSLGFQETQY
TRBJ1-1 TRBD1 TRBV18 ASSLGQGKNTEAF
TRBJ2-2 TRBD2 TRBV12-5 ASGLVITSGSTGELF
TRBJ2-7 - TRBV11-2 ASSLKTLAPYEQY
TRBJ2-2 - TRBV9 ASSITAINTGELF
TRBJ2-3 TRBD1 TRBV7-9 ASSQGAGIDTQY
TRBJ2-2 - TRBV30 AWRIQGTGELF
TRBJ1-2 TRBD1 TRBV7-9 ASSLGRDRGQGEGYT
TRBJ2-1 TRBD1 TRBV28 ASSSPGQGDEQF
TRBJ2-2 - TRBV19 ASSITEGTGELF
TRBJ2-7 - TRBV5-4 ASSLAGQGGRGEQY
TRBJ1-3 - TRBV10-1 ASSWDTGNTIY
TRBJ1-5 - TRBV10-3 AISEGINQPQH
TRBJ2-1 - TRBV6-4 ASKGSNEQF
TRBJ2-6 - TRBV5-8 ASSLAGGSGANVLT
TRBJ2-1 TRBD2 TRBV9 ASSVATEAGGPGEQF
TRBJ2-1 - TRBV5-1 ASSYNPTGYRSNEQF
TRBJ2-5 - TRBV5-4 ASSSGTDIQETQY
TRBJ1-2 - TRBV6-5 ASSLGQNYGYT
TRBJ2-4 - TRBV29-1 SVFPRLDKNIQY
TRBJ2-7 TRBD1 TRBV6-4 ASSEIGPGGSYEQY
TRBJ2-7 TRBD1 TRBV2 ASSTQQGVSYEQY
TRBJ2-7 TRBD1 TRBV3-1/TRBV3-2 ASSLPGQAIGEQY
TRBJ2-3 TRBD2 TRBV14 ASMGLAGVSDTQY
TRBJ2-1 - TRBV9 ASSPRFSSWDNEQF